This is a list of T cell receptor beta chains from one sample in a study of metastatic and nonmetastatic thyroid tumors. TCRdb re-clonotyped the PCR reads through MiXCR. In the table there are about 25,000 clones, approximately 20% of which are singletons. The sequenced sample was blood. These receptor sequences come from a female donor with papillary thyroid cancer or a benign thyroid nodule (not recorded which). Some clones in this sample may be carry-over from other donors' samples. Each CDR3 is given with its conserved first and last residue. The order of the fields is V gene, D gene, clone size, J gene, CDR3 DNA, CDR3 protein. A D gene is named only where the DNA matches it firmly. Clone size appears in some rows only: once, few, many, or a class for an expanded clone.

V gene: TRBV5-1; D gene: -; clone size: -; J gene: TRBJ1-3; CDR3 DNA: TGCGCCAACAGCTTGGCGGGGCATAGCACTGGAAACACCATATATTTT; CDR3 protein: CANSLAGHSTGNTIYF
V gene: TRBV20-1; D gene: TRBD1; clone size: -; J gene: TRBJ2-1; CDR3 DNA: TGCAGTGGGGAGCCGGGACAGGGGGTGTGGAATGAGCAGTTCTTC; CDR3 protein: CSGEPGQGVWNEQFF
V gene: TRBV2; D gene: -; clone size: few; J gene: TRBJ1-3; CDR3 DNA: TGTGCCAGCAGGAACGGTACAGGATCTCGAAACACCATATATTTT; CDR3 protein: CASRNGTGSRNTIYF
V gene: TRBV20-1; D gene: -; clone size: -; J gene: TRBJ2-5; CDR3 DNA: TGCAGTGCTAGTCCGGGCCTGATGGGCCAAGAGACCCAGTACTTC; CDR3 protein: CSASPGLMGQETQYF
V gene: TRBV29-1; D gene: -; clone size: many; J gene: TRBJ2-3; CDR3 DNA: TGCAGCGCCCAGACCGGGCTCCTTGCCACAGATACGCAGTATTTT; CDR3 protein: CSAQTGLLATDTQYF
V gene: TRBV6-1; D gene: -; clone size: few; J gene: TRBJ2-7; CDR3 DNA: TGTGCCAGCAGTGAACAGGCATGGACGGCTTCCTACGAGCAGTACTTC; CDR3 protein: CASSEQAWTASYEQYF
V gene: TRBV11-2; D gene: -; clone size: -; J gene: TRBJ2-1; CDR3 DNA: TGTGCCAGCAGCTTGTCTAGCGTGGCGTACAATGAGCAGTTCTTC; CDR3 protein: CASSLSSVAYNEQFF
V gene: TRBV5-5; D gene: -; clone size: many; J gene: TRBJ2-2; CDR3 DNA: TGTGCCAGCAGCTTGGAAGGGTCCCCTAACACCGGGGAGCTGTTTTTT; CDR3 protein: CASSLEGSPNTGELFF
V gene: TRBV10-2; D gene: TRBD1; clone size: -; J gene: TRBJ2-7; CDR3 DNA: TGCGCTAGCAGTGAGTTTGGGCAGGGGGTCGTGGGGGATCGAGAGAAGCAGTACTTC; CDR3 protein: CASSEFGQGVVGDREKQYF
V gene: TRBV12-3/TRBV12-4; D gene: -; clone size: -; J gene: TRBJ2-2; CDR3 DNA: TGTGCCGGCAGGGGCCATGCCGGTGAGCTGTTTTTT; CDR3 protein: CAGRGHAGELFF
V gene: TRBV9; D gene: -; clone size: -; J gene: TRBJ2-7; CDR3 DNA: TGTGCCAGCAGCCTCCGTACAGCGACGGCCTACGAGCAGTACTTC; CDR3 protein: CASSLRTATAYEQYF
V gene: TRBV25-1; D gene: TRBD2; clone size: few; J gene: TRBJ2-2; CDR3 DNA: TGTGCCAGCAGTGAAGCCTTACGGACCGGGGGGGCGATGAACACCGGGGAGCTGTTTTTT; CDR3 protein: CASSEALRTGGAMNTGELFF
V gene: TRBV12-3/TRBV12-4; D gene: TRBD2; clone size: many; J gene: TRBJ2-3; CDR3 DNA: TGTGCCAGCGCCAGCGGGAGGGCAGATACGCAGTATTTT; CDR3 protein: CASASGRADTQYF
V gene: TRBV4-1; D gene: TRBD1; clone size: many; J gene: TRBJ1-2; CDR3 DNA: TGCGCCAGCAGCCAATTAGGGACAGGAAGATTAGACTATGGCTACACCTTC; CDR3 protein: CASSQLGTGRLDYGYTF
V gene: TRBV20-1; D gene: -; clone size: -; J gene: TRBJ2-3; CDR3 DNA: TGCAGTGCTATGCGTACTATCGGAGATACGCAGTATTTT; CDR3 protein: CSAMRTIGDTQYF
V gene: TRBV28; D gene: -; clone size: many; J gene: TRBJ2-2; CDR3 DNA: TGTGCCAGCAGATCCGACTGGCCCAAAACCGGGGAGCTGTTTTTT; CDR3 protein: CASRSDWPKTGELFF